This passage covers 22 T cell receptor beta chains from one sample sequenced in a study of CD8 T cells in Susac syndrome (dated by TCRdb to about 2019). The library was generated by the immunoSEQ multiplex PCR assay. RNA was extracted with the RNeasy kit and about 0.5 to 1 ug was reverse transcribed using random hexamers. TCRdb ran its own pipeline on the public reads, namely fastp trimming at Q25 and MiXCR clone calling, and kept in-frame beta chains. Every entry covers one CDR3 protein and lists the most common genes and DNA from its rows. The sample profile shows some 200,000 distinct CDR3 sequences; about 94% of them were found once. Of the sample, approximately 0.13% is held by the ten largest clones. Sequences were obtained from CD8+ T cells from PBMCs. All receptors come from a human donor with multiple sclerosis.

This clonotype was seen only a few times. CDR3 sequence: CASSYMTGGGSYGYTF. The CDR3, as DNA: TGTGCCAGCAGTTACATGACAGGTGGAGGGAGCTATGGCTACACCTTC. V gene TRBV6-5 combines with J gene TRBJ1-2, with D maybe TRBD1 (6 bases). Trimming left V 2 bases short and J 4 bases short, with 17 bases between. CDR3 length equals 16 residues. Germline CDR1 MNHEY, CDR2 SVGAGI.

The rearrangement uses TRBV5-6 and TRBJ2-7; D may be TRBD1 or TRBD2 (7 bases each). The V gene's germline CDR1 is SGHDT and CDR2 YYEEEE. The CDR3 spans 16 residues. The ends were cut back, 2 bases at V and 3 bases at J, with 18 bases in the middle. The CDR3 spells CASSLGGGQLYYEQYF. CDR3 in DNA: TGTGCCAGCAGCTTAGGGGGGGGACAGCTATACTACGAGCAGTACTTC.

This chain links TRBV28 with TRBJ2-5, with D maybe TRBD2 (7 bases). Germline CDR1 and CDR2: MDHEN and SYDVKM. The CDR3 loop spans 15 amino acids. V gave up 3 bases and J gave up 9 bases, with 20 bases separating them. The DNA for the CDR3 is TGTGCCAGCAGTTTGCTGCTAGCGGCTAAGGGGGCCCAGTACTTC. This codes for CASSLLLAAKGAQYF. The full variable domain, its missing parts supplied by reference TRBV28 and TRBJ2-5, is DVKVTQSSRYLVKRTGEKVFLECVQDMDHENMFWYRQDPGLGLRLIYFSYDVKMKEKGDIPEGYSVSREKKERFSLILESASTNQTSMYLCASSLLLAAKGAQYFGPGTRLLVL.

This sequence joins TRBV4-3 and TRBJ2-1; TRBD2 matches at 7 bases. V gave up 3 bases and J gave up 4 bases; unmatched junction bases: 12. Germline CDR1 and CDR2: LGHNA and YSLEER. The CDR3 is made up of 17 amino acids. CDR3 amino acids: CASSQGNLAAGYNEQFF. CDR3 nucleotides: TGCGCCAGCAGCCAGGGTAACCTAGCGGCGGGATACAATGAGCAGTTCTTC.

The J gene is TRBJ1-1, the V gene TRBV19; TRBD1 is a possible D gene (5 bases). The germline V gene encodes CDR1 LNHDA and CDR2 SQIVND (reference sequence). The CDR3 length is 14 residues. V lost 3 bases, J lost 1 base, and 9 bases lay in between. The CDR3 nucleotides are TGTGCCAGTAGTATTCAGGGATGGAACACTGAAGCTTTCTTT. It is translated as CASSIQGWNTEAFF.

The rearrangement joins TRBV6-5 to TRBJ2-4; 7 nucleotides agree with TRBD2. Losses at the gene ends were 6 bases for V and 5 bases for J; bases not matched to a gene: 10. Germline V gene sequence: CDR1 MNHEY, CDR2 SVGAGI. There are 15 residues in the CDR3. As DNA, the CDR3 is TGTGCCAGCAGGAAAGGTTGGGACTACCAAAACATTCAGTACTTC. It yields the protein CASRKGWDYQNIQYF.

The CDR3 is CASRPQGGRNTEAFF. The CDR3 region has the DNA TGTGCCAGCCGCCCGCAGGGTGGAAGGAACACTGAAGCTTTCTTT. The chain has TRBV2 and TRBJ1-1; D may be TRBD1 (5 bases). The CDR3 has 15 residues. The germline V gene encodes CDR1 SNHLY and CDR2 FYNNEI. The V gene lost 8 bases and the J gene lost 1 base, with 17 bases spanning the gap.

In its sample, this clonotype was seen a few times. The rearrangement joins TRBV19 to TRBJ2-6, with D possibly being TRBD2 (5 bases). Germline CDR1 is LNHDA and CDR2 is SQIVND (reference sequence). This CDR3 comprises 15 residues. V dropped 1 base and J dropped 1 base, with 5 bases sitting between them. CDR3 residues: CASSIGTSGANVLTF. CDR3 coding DNA: TGTGCCAGTAGTATAGGGACTTCTGGGGCCAACGTCCTGACTTTC.

The rearrangement joins TRBV6-6 to TRBJ1-2; the match to TRBD1 covers 12 bases. There are 16 residues in the CDR3. Trimming took 6 bases from V and 4 from J; bases not matched to a gene: 9. Germline CDR1 is MNHNY and CDR2 is SVGAGI (reference sequence). This chain's CDR3 is CASSSTGTGGFYGYTF. The CDR3 DNA is TGTGCCAGCAGCTCGACCGGGACAGGGGGCTTCTATGGCTACACCTTC.

This chain connects TRBV9 to TRBJ1-2; 7 bases are shared with TRBD1. V dropped 8 bases and J dropped 6; count of bases not matched to a gene: 10. Germline lookup yields CDR1 SGDLS and CDR2 YYNGEE. The length of the CDR3 is 13 residues. CDR3 residues: CASTSGTVDGYTF. The CDR3 nucleotides read TGTGCCAGTACTTCAGGGACAGTGGATGGCTACACCTTC.

The DNA for the CDR3 is TGCAGCGTTGCTGTTTCACCCGACGGGGACGAGCAGTACTTC. Residues: CSVAVSPDGDEQYF. This chain links TRBV29-1 with TRBJ2-7, with a tentative D call TRBD2 (5 bases). CDR1 is SQVTM, CDR2 ANQGSEA, per germline. The ends were cut back, 4 bases at V and 5 bases at J, with 18 bases in the middle. The CDR3 has 14 amino acids.

This clonotype occurred once. The chain joins TRBV5-4 to TRBJ2-7; either TRBD1 or TRBD2 may supply D (5 bases each). The V end lost 3 bases, the J end lost 6 bases, and 7 bases lay between the germline ends. Germline loops: CDR1 SGHNT, CDR2 YYREEE (reference sequence). The CDR3 is made up of 11 amino acids. The CDR3 bases are TGTGCCAGCAGCTCTGGGACCGAGCAGTACTTC. Translated: CASSSGTEQYF.

The chain combines TRBV12-3 or TRBV12-4 with TRBJ2-1; D is unclear. V was cut by 6 bases and J by 5 bases, with 8 bases left in between. This CDR3 has 12 residues. CDR3 DNA sequence: TGTGCCAGCAGCCTACAGCACAATGAGCAGTTCTTC. Amino acid sequence: CASSLQHNEQFF.

J is TRBJ2-2 and V is TRBV12-3 or TRBV12-4, with a weak D call TRBD2 (6 bases). V lost 6 bases and J lost 6, with 14 bases in between. The CDR3 has 14 residues. The CDR3 spells CASRTVGEAGELFF. CDR3 nucleotide sequence: TGTGCCAGCAGGACGGTAGGGGAGGCCGGGGAGCTGTTTTTT.

The J gene is TRBJ2-6, the V gene TRBV15, with D tentatively TRBD1 (5 bases). The V gene's germline CDR1 is LNHNV and CDR2 YYDKDF (reference sequence). This CDR3 is built from 13 residues. V was shortened by 3 bases and J by 11 bases, with 11 bases between the two germline ends. In nucleotides, the CDR3 is TGTGCCACCAGCAGGCAGGGAATGGACGTCCTGACTTTC. Translated: CATSRQGMDVLTF.

The chain joins TRBV5-5 to TRBJ1-2; D is unclear. Trimming removed 3 bases at V and 8 bases at J, with 17 bases between. Germline V gives CDR1 SGHKS, CDR2 YYEKEE (reference sequence). The length of the CDR3 is 14 residues. The CDR3 DNA reads as TGTGCCAGCAGCTCACGCCTGGGTTCGTCGGGCTACACCTTC. As protein: CASSSRLGSSGYTF.

This clonotype appeared a few times. V is TRBV19 and J is TRBJ2-7, with D perhaps TRBD1 (6 bases). CDR1 LNHDA and CDR2 SQIVND come from the germline V gene (reference sequence). There are 13 residues in the CDR3. Trimming pared 5 bases from V and 1 base from J, leaving 9 bases between. In DNA form, the CDR3 reads TGTGCCAGTAGTCGCGACAGGTCCTACGAGCAGTACTTC. Residues: CASSRDRSYEQYF.

The chain links TRBV19 to TRBJ1-1; TRBD1 might be the D (5 bases). This CDR3 is 15 amino acids long. Per germline, CDR1 LNHDA and CDR2 SQIVND (reference sequence). With 3 bases removed from V and 8 bases from J, the gap between germline ends came to 19 bases. CDR3 in DNA: TGTGCCAGTAGTATTCTGGGAGGTGGGACCGAAGAAGCTTTCTTT. It encodes CASSILGGGTEEAFF.

The chain couples TRBV20-1 to TRBJ2-7; 7 bases align to TRBD2. The V segment lost 0 bases and the J segment 5 bases; nucleotides outside the gene matches: 10. From germline, CDR1 is DFQATT and CDR2 SNEGSKA (reference sequence). The CDR3 runs 15 residues. CDR3 sequence (DNA): TGCAGTGCTAGAGATGGCACTAGCGCTGTCGACGAGCAGTACTTC. It encodes CSARDGTSAVDEQYF.

The chain has TRBV5-6 and TRBJ2-7; 9 bases line up with TRBD2. Trimming cost V 0 bases and J 11 bases; bases outside gene matches: 12. The germline CDR1 and CDR2 sequences are SGHDT and YYEEEE. The CDR3 contains 15 residues. Here the CDR3 DNA reads TGTGCCAGCAGCTTGGCTCCCGCGGGAGGGCGGGTCGAGTACTTC. The encoded protein is CASSLAPAGGRVEYF. Complete variable domain (other parts from reference TRBV5-6 and TRBJ2-7): DAGVTQSPTHLIKTRGQQVTLRCSPKSGHDTVSWYQQALGQGPQFIFQYYEEEERQRGNFPDRFSGHQFPNYSSELNVNALLLGDSALYLCASSLAPAGGRVEYFGPGTRLTVT.

The V call is TRBV6-5, the J call TRBJ2-7; TRBD1 or TRBD2 may be the D gene (5 bases each). The CDR3 contains 15 residues. V was clipped by 6 bases and J by 5 bases, with 20 bases between them. Germline V gene lookup returns CDR1 MNHEY and CDR2 SVGAGI. As DNA, the CDR3 is TGTGCCAGCAGCCGGGACCCCCTGCCGCAGGACGAGCAGTACTTC. This translates into CASSRDPLPQDEQYF.

The rearrangement links TRBV5-4 to TRBJ2-2; D is perhaps TRBD2 (6 bases). Germline V gene lookup returns CDR1 SGHNT and CDR2 YYREEE (reference sequence). Trimming removed 5 bases from V and 5 bases from J, with 10 bases in between. The CDR3 contains 13 residues. The CDR3 sequence: CASRSGTTGELFF. The DNA for the CDR3 is TGTGCCAGCAGGTCCGGGACTACCGGGGAGCTGTTTTTT.